This TCR beta chain stems from a study of blood T cell repertoires in COVID-19. Study-wide context: The study drew acute and convalescent COVID-19 samples from the United States, Italy and Spain.

In the original analysis: For nucleated cells, counts were estimated from reference gene primer amplification. Assay used: immunoSEQ multiplex PCR; TCRdb lists only in-frame clones, some missing. Clone size and V and J calls were adopted from that table, with D and trimming inferred from the DNA. The table lists more than 110,000 clones, around 80% of them singletons, with 4.5% to 5% in the top ten. This clone was detected only a few times. What was sequenced was peripheral blood. The TCR originated in an elderly woman with active or convalescent COVID-19.

The CDR3 DNA reads TGTGCCAGCAGCTTATTCGGAAGGTATAGCGGGGAAGGAGATACGCAGTATTTT. This codes for CASSLFGRYSGEGDTQYF. This chain joins TRBV7-9 and TRBJ2-3; 8 bases are a match to TRBD2. Germline V gene sequence: CDR1 SEHNR, CDR2 FQNEAQ (reference sequence). Unmatched junction bases numbered 15, after V lost 2 bases and J lost 5 bases. The CDR3 has 18 amino acids.